The clone carrying this T cell receptor (beta chain) was seen ten or more times. Antigen specificity is unknown. It was through 5'RACE template switching that TCR cDNA was made, with a universal primer site and UMIs added. TCRdb analysed the 5' RACE reads with MiXCR anew, one entry per CDR3 protein. The sample shows a few hundred thousand distinct CDR3 sequences, around 6.7% of them seen only once. This specimen comes from a study of T cells after yellow fever vaccination. Study observations and caveats: A secondary response was less intense yet reached its peak sooner, at day 5 versus 15. A small share of clonotypes appeared in both CD4 and CD8 compartments. The study re-detected most primary-vaccination clones after the booster (roughly 96% CD4, around 89% CD8).

This TCR was recovered from a man younger than 40 who received the YFV17D yellow fever vaccine. The sample in question was CD4+ T cells sorted from PBMCs, obtained on the day of the yellow fever booster vaccination.

Here the CDR3 reads CASSFQGNTGELFF. The DNA of the CDR3 is TGTGCCAGCAGCTTTCAGGGAAACACCGGGGAGCTGTTTTTT. The chain recombines TRBV11-1 with TRBJ2-2; the D gene is possibly TRBD1 (5 bases). This CDR3 is 14 amino acids long. CDR1 is SGHAT and CDR2 is FQDESV in the germline V gene (reference sequence). V was cut by 3 bases and J by 2 bases, with 7 bases left in between.